This is a list of T cell receptor beta chains from one sample in a study of liver allograft versus peripheral blood T cells. TCRdb reprocessed the reads via MiXCR and lists one record per CDR3 protein. The data contain fewer than 15,000 distinct CDR3 sequences, about a fifth of them singletons. Receptors were obtained from a human patient who had a liver transplant. Part of the T cell pool may stem from the graft donor. Each CDR3 is given with its conserved first and last residue. A D gene is named only where the DNA matches it firmly. Size tells how often a clone was seen (once, few, many) or the class of an expanded clone, and some rows leave it out.

CDR3aa,CDR3nt,abundance,d_gene,len,v_gene,j_gene
CASSPDKSYGYTF,TGTGCCAGCAGCCCTGACAAAAGTTATGGCTACACCTTC,medium-sized,-,13,TRBV7-2,TRBJ1-2
CASSYSSWATEPRSYNSPLHF,TGTGCCAGCAGTTACTCGTCGTGGGCGACCGAACCTCGCTCCTATAATTCACCCCTCCACTTT,medium-sized,-,21,TRBV6-2/TRBV6-3,TRBJ1-6
CSASPPTGLPSPLHF,TGCAGTGCGTCCCCCCCGACAGGGCTTCCTTCACCCCTCCACTTT,many,TRBD1,15,TRBV20-1,TRBJ1-6
CASTMDRVGTGELFF,TGTGCCAGCACCATGGACAGGGTGGGGACCGGGGAGCTGTTTTTT,many,TRBD1,15,TRBV28,TRBJ2-2
CASSHDSSYQETQYF,TGTGCCAGCAGTCATGACAGTTCGTACCAAGAGACCCAGTACTTC,few,-,15,TRBV11-3,TRBJ2-5
CASSLEGAPYNEQFF,TGCGCCAGCAGCCTGGAGGGGGCCCCCTACAATGAGCAGTTCTTC,-,-,15,TRBV5-1,TRBJ2-1
CAWTRQSGGYTF,TGTGCCTGGACCCGACAAAGCGGTGGCTACACCTTC,-,-,12,TRBV30,TRBJ1-2
CASSLNYPQYF,TGTGCCAGCAGTTTAAACTACCCGCAGTATTTT,-,-,11,TRBV12-3/TRBV12-4,TRBJ2-3
CAGSTGYSYEQYF,TGTGCCGGGTCGACAGGGTATTCCTACGAGCAGTACTTC,-,TRBD1,13,TRBV6-1,TRBJ2-7
CASSDLAGGRTGELFF,TGTGCCAGCAGTGATCTAGCGGGGGGCCGCACCGGGGAGCTGTTTTTT,few,TRBD2,16,TRBV12-3/TRBV12-4,TRBJ2-2
CASSPAQGVAGELFF,TGTGCCAGCTCACCTGCACAGGGAGTTGCCGGGGAGCTGTTTTTT,few,-,15,TRBV18,TRBJ2-2
CASSLRDIGYGYTF,TGTGCCAGCAGCTTGAGGGACATAGGCTATGGCTACACCTTC,medium-sized,-,14,TRBV5-6,TRBJ1-2
CASSAQGELVTDTQYF,TGTGCCAGCAGCGCACAGGGGGAGCTAGTAACAGATACGCAGTATTTT,-,TRBD1,16,TRBV14,TRBJ2-3
CASSLGGNGYTF,TGTGCCAGCAGTTTGGGGGGGAACGGCTACACCTTC,medium-sized,-,12,TRBV28,TRBJ1-2
CASSSPQGAYEQYF,TGTGCCAGCAGCTCCCCACAGGGGGCCTACGAGCAGTACTTC,-,TRBD1,14,TRBV5-4,TRBJ2-7
CASSLSSGGRVGQYF,TGTGCCAGCAGTTTAAGTAGCGGGGGTCGTGTAGGGCAGTACTTC,few,TRBD2,15,TRBV12-3/TRBV12-4,TRBJ2-7
CASSYSRGANTGELFF,TGTGCCAGCAGTTACTCGAGAGGTGCCAACACCGGGGAGCTGTTTTTT,medium-sized,-,16,TRBV6-2/TRBV6-3,TRBJ2-2
CASRFRTGMNTEAFF,TGTGCCAGCCGATTCCGAACAGGGATGAACACTGAAGCTTTCTTT,few,-,15,TRBV27,TRBJ1-1
CASSLLGAPLHF,TGTGCCAGCAGCTTGCTCGGGGCACCCCTCCACTTT,medium-sized,-,12,TRBV7-2,TRBJ1-6
CSASTSGGAREQFF,TGCAGTGCTAGCACTAGCGGGGGGGCCCGGGAGCAGTTCTTC,many,TRBD2,14,TRBV20-1,TRBJ2-1
CASSWGQGVNYGYTF,TGTGCCAGCAGTTGGGGACAGGGTGTGAACTATGGCTACACCTTC,medium-sized,TRBD1,15,TRBV5-6,TRBJ1-2
CASGSSGYYEQYF,TGTGCCAGTGGGAGCAGCGGGTACTACGAGCAGTACTTC,many,-,13,TRBV19,TRBJ2-7
CASSARDRGTDTQYF,TGTGCCAGCAGCGCCCGGGACAGGGGCACAGATACGCAGTATTTT,many,TRBD1,15,TRBV9,TRBJ2-3
CSAQIGNEQFF,TGCAGTGCTCAGATCGGCAATGAGCAGTTCTTC,-,-,11,TRBV20-1,TRBJ2-1
CASSPGQYEAFF,TGTGCCAGCAGCCCGGGACAGTATGAAGCTTTCTTT,once,TRBD1,12,TRBV5-6,TRBJ1-1
CASSDRGQLRYGYTF,TGTGCCAGCAGTGACAGGGGGCAATTGAGATATGGCTACACCTTC,many,TRBD1,15,TRBV28,TRBJ1-2
CASSLDSDRPLHF,TGTGCCAGCAGCTTGGATTCAGACCGGCCCCTCCACTTT,-,-,13,TRBV7-3,TRBJ1-6
CASSPGYNQPQHF,TGTGCCAGCAGCCCAGGGTATAATCAGCCCCAGCATTTT,medium-sized,-,13,TRBV27,TRBJ1-5
CSALSGNTIYF,TGCAGTGCTCTCTCTGGAAACACCATATATTTT,-,-,11,TRBV20-1,TRBJ1-3
CASSLSQPSYEKYF,TGTGCCAGCAGCTTGAGCCAGCCCTCCTACGAGAAGTACTTC,-,-,14,TRBV5-4,TRBJ2-7
CASSLEGASTNEKLFF,TGTGCCAGCAGCTTGGAGGGCGCGTCTACTAATGAAAAACTGTTTTTT,many,-,16,TRBV5-6,TRBJ1-4
CASSFVSGGELFF,TGTGCCAGCAGTTTTGTGTCCGGGGGGGAGCTGTTTTTT,medium-sized,-,13,TRBV27,TRBJ2-2
CASSLEATGGGGQPQHF,TGTGCCAGCAGCCTAGAGGCGACAGGGGGAGGGGGTCAGCCCCAGCATTTT,many,TRBD1,17,TRBV12-3/TRBV12-4,TRBJ1-5
CASSFLSGNYEQYF,TGTGCCAGCAGCTTTTTGTCGGGAAACTACGAGCAGTACTTC,few,-,14,TRBV7-2,TRBJ2-7
CASSLSQGSSTEAFF,TGTGCCAGCAGCTTAAGCCAGGGAAGTAGTACTGAAGCTTTCTTT,few,-,15,TRBV7-2,TRBJ1-1
CASSPPYGGPTDTQYF,TGTGCCAGCAGCCCCCCGTACGGGGGGCCGACAGATACGCAGTATTTT,-,-,16,TRBV7-2,TRBJ2-3
CSATTGEADTQYF,TGCAGTGCTACGACAGGGGAGGCAGATACGCAGTATTTT,few,TRBD1,13,TRBV20-1,TRBJ2-3
CAIGQNTEAFF,TGTGCCATAGGACAGAACACTGAAGCTTTCTTT,few,-,11,TRBV10-3,TRBJ1-1
CASSSSGTGYQPQHF,TGTGCCAGCAGTTCCTCCGGGACAGGGTATCAGCCCCAGCATTTT,medium-sized,TRBD1,15,TRBV28,TRBJ1-5
CASSLGGRDSPLHF,TGTGCCAGCAGCTTGGGGGGGAGGGACTCACCCCTCCACTTT,medium-sized,-,14,TRBV5-6,TRBJ1-6
CAPRFGLPLPYEQYF,TGTGCCCCCCGATTTGGTCTCCCACTACCCTACGAGCAGTACTTC,many,-,15,TRBV24-1,TRBJ2-7
CASSSTMTEQYF,TGTGCCAGCAGTTCTACAATGACCGAGCAGTACTTC,-,-,12,TRBV28,TRBJ2-7
CAWSVRPYYGYTF,TGTGCCTGGAGTGTAAGACCCTACTATGGCTACACCTTC,medium-sized,-,13,TRBV30,TRBJ1-2
CASSLKGVGSNQPQHF,TGTGCCAGCAGTTTAAAGGGTGTTGGGAGCAATCAGCCCCAGCATTTT,many,-,16,TRBV28,TRBJ1-5
CASRPTGRNTGELFF,TGTGCCAGCAGGCCTACAGGGAGGAACACCGGGGAGCTGTTTTTT,medium-sized,-,15,TRBV6-1,TRBJ2-2
CAWTNDRVSEELFF,TGTGCCTGGACCAACGACCGGGTCTCAGAGGAGCTGTTTTTT,once,-,14,TRBV30,TRBJ2-2